The entry below gives a single T cell receptor beta chain sequence along with its context. Its cognate antigen is unknown. With only one base between it and a far larger clone, this is likely a read error. The V end was cut by 5 bases, the J end by 9 bases, with 13 bases between. From germline, CDR1 is SGHNT and CDR2 YENEEA. The CDR3 has 13 amino acids. Arm-PCR of CDR3 regions and iRepertoire HTBI primers were used to build TCR beta libraries. TCRdb redid the calling of the multiplex PCR reads with MiXCR, one entry per CDR3 protein. The table includes a few hundred thousand distinct CDR3 sequences, about a sixth detected once. These data come from a study of regulatory T cells in long-lasting Graves disease. Described time point: newly diagnosed GD, antithyroid drugs for less than 3 months. Preparation of the TCR library used RNA extracted from PBMCs. About 10 milliliters of peripheral blood were taken and placed in EDTA tubes.

Study results and limitations: Relative to new patients (around 1,000), persistent patients exhibited greater sharing of public clonotypes (approximately 2,800). Among samples with persistent disease, TRBV28, TRBJ1-2 and TRBJ2-5 were favored.

The receptor was derived from a female donor with Graves disease. The genes are TRBV11-3 and TRBJ1-4; possibly TRBD1 for D (6 bases). The sequenced sample was peripheral blood mononuclear cells (PBMCs), obtained at new diagnosis, from a patient treated with antithyroid drugs. CDR3: CASSPDSGKKLFF. DNA of the CDR3: TGTGCCAGCAGCCCGGACAGTGGGAAAAAACTGTTTTTT. The complete variable domain, with remaining parts taken from reference TRBV11-3 and TRBJ1-4, reads EAGVVQSPRYKIIEKKQPVAFWCNPISGHNTLYWYLQNLGQGPELLIRYENEEAVDDSQLPKDRFSAERLKGVDSTLKIQPAELGDSAVYLCASSPDSGKKLFFGSGTQLSVL.